This paragraph covers one TCR beta chain sequence. This PCR relied on a set of 60 Vbeta primers and 13 Jbeta primers. Repertoires were generated with immunoSEQ multiplex PCR, while TCRdb's copy carries only in-frame clones and drops some. Of some 130,000 clones in the sample, 79% were seen once. The CDR3 loop spans 15 amino acids. CDR1 is SGHAT and CDR2 is FQNNGV in the germline V gene. V lost 1 base, J lost 3 bases, and 4 bases stayed unmatched. This specimen belongs to a study of cytomegalovirus exposure and HLA in healthy donors. This chain uses TRBV11-2 with TRBJ2-7; 9 bases are shared with TRBD2. Sequenced sample: PBMCs. The clonotype originates from a man aged 35 to 55 in good health and CMV-seropositive. CDR3 nucleotides: TGTGCCAGCAGCTTAGGTCTAGCGGGAAGCTACGAGCAGTACTTC. This gives the protein CASSLGLAGSYEQYF.